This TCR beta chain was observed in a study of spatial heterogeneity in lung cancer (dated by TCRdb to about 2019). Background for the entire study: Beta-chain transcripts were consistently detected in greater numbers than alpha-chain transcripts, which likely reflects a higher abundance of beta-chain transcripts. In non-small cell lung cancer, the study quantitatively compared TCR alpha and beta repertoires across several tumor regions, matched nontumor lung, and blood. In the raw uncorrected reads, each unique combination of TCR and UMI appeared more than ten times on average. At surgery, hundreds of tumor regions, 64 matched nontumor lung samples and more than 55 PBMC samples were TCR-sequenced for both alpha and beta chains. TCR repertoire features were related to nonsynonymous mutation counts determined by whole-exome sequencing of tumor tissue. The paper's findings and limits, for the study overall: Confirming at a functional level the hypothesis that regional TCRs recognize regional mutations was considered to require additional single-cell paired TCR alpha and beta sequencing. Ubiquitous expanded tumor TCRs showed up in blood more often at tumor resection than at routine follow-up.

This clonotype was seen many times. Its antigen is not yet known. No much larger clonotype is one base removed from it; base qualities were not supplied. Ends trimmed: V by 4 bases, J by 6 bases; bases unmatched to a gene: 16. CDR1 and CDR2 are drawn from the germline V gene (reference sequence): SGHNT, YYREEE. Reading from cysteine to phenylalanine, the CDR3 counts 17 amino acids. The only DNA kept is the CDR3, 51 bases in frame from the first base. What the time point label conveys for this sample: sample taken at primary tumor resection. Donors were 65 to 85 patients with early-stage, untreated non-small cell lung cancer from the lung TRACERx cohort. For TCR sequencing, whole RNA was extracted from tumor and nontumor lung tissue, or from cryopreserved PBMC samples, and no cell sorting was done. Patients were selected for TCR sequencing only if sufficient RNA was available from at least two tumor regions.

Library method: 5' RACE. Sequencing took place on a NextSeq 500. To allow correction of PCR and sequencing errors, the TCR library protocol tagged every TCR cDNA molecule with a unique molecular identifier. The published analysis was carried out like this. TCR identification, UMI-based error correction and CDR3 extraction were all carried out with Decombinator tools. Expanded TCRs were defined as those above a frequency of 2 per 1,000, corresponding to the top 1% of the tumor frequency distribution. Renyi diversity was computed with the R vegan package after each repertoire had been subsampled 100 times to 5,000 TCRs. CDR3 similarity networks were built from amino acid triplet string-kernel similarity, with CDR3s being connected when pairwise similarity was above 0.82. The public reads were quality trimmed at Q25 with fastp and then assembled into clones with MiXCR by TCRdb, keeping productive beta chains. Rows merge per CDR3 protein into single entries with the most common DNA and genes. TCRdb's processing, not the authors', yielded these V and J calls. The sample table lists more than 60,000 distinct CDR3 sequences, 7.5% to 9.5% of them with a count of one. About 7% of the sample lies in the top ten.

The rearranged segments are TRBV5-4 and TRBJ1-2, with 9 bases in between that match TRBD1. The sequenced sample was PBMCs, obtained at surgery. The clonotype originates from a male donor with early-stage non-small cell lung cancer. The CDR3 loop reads CASSQVVVDRGRDGYTF. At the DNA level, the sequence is TGTGCCAGCAGCCAAGTGGTGGTGGACAGGGGAAGGGATGGCTACACCTTC.